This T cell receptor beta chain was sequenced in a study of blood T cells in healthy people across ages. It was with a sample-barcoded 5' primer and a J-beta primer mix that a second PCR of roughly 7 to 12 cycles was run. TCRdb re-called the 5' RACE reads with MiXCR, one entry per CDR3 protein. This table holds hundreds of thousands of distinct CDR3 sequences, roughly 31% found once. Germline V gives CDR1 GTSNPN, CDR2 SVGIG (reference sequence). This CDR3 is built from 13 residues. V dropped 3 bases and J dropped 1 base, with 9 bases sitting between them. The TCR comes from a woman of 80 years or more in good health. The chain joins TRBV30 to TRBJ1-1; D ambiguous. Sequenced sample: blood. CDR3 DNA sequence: TGTGCCTGGAGAGTTAACAGGAACACTGAAGCTTTCTTT. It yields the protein CAWRVNRNTEAFF.